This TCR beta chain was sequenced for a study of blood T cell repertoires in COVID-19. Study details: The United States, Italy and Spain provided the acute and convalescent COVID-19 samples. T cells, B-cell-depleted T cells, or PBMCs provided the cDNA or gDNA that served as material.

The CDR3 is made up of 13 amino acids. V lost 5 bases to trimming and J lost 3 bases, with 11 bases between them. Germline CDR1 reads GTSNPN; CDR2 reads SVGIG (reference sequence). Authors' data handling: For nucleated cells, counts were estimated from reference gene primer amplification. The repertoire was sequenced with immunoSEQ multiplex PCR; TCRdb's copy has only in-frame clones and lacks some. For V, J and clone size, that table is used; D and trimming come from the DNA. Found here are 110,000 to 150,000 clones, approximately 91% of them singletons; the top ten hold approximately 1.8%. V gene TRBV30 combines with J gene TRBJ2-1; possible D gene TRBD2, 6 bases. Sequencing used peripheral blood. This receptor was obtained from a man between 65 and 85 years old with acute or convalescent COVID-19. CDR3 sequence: CAWAREHYNEQFF. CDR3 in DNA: TGTGCCTGGGCCCGGGAGCACTACAATGAGCAGTTCTTC.